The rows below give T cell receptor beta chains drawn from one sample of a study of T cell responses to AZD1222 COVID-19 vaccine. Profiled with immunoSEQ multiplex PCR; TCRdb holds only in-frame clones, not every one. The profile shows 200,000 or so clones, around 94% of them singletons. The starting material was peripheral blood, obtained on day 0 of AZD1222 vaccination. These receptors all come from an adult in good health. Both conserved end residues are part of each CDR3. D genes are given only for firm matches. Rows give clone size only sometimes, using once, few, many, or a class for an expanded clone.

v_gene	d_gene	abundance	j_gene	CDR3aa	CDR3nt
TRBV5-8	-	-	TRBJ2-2	CATTDRYTGELFF	TGTGCCACCACAGACAGATACACCGGGGAGCTGTTTTTT
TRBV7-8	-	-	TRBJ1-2	CASSSSGSYGYTF	TGTGCCAGCAGCTCCTCGGGGTCCTATGGCTACACCTTC
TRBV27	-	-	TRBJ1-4	CASSHGVTNEKLFF	TGTGCCAGCAGTCACGGGGTAACTAATGAAAAACTGTTTTTT
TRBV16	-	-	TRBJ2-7	CASSQYGGLSYEQYF	TGTGCCAGCAGCCAATATGGGGGGCTTTCCTACGAGCAGTACTTC
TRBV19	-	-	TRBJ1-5	CASTPSGNQPQHF	TGTGCCAGTACCCCCTCAGGCAATCAGCCCCAGCATTTT
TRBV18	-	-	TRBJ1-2	CASSPPQSYGYTF	TGTGCCAGCTCACCACCGCAGAGCTATGGCTACACCTTC
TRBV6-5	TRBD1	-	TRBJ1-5	CASSYSWTGRQPQHF	TGTGCCAGCAGTTACTCTTGGACAGGGCGCCAGCCCCAGCATTTT
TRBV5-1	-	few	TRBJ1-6	CASSFGQRDSPLHF	TGCGCCAGCAGCTTCGGACAGAGAGATTCACCCCTCCACTTT
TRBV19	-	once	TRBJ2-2	CASSNLLGGVGTGELFF	TGTGCCAGTAGTAATTTGCTGGGCGGAGTAGGGACCGGGGAGCTGTTTTTT
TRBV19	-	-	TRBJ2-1	CASSGGGGKGEQFF	TGTGCCAGTAGTGGGGGTGGCGGGAAGGGTGAGCAGTTCTTC
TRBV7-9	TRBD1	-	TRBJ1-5	CASSLGAGGRNQPQHF	TGTGCCAGCAGCTTAGGGGCAGGGGGAAGGAATCAGCCCCAGCATTTT
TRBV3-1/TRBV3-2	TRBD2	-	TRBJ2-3	CASSQEFLAGAADTQYF	TGTGCCAGCAGCCAAGAGTTCCTAGCGGGAGCTGCAGATACGCAGTATTTT